This T cell receptor beta chain originates from a study of T cells in localized non-small cell lung cancer. The table came from immunoSEQ multiplex PCR; TCRdb's copy has only in-frame clones and leaves some out. The repertoire holds around 20,000 clones, with roughly nine tenths as singletons. Study-wide points: There was an association of higher blood T cell density with longer overall survival. Uninvolved neighboring lung showed the greatest T cell clonality, exceeding tumor. Sequencing was limited to one tumor region, leaving the possibility of heterogeneity open.

The germline V and J ends were trimmed by 5 bases and 4 bases, with 22 bases remaining between them. Germline V gene data show CDR1 as MDHEN and CDR2 as SYDVKM. This CDR3 spans 17 amino acids. With regard to this clone: Its antigen is not identified.

This receptor was taken from a woman between 35 and 70 years old with stage I lung adenocarcinoma. The chain couples TRBV28 to TRBJ2-3, with D perhaps matching TRBD2 (8 bases). Sequenced here: peripheral blood, sampled before any cancer treatment. CDR3 DNA sequence: TGTGCCAGCAGTGCCCCAGGGGGACGGGGGGGCCCAGATACGCAGTATTTT. It specifies CASSAPGGRGGPDTQYF.